The T cell receptor beta chain described here comes from a study of early T cells in non-severe SARS-CoV-2 infection (dated by TCRdb to about 2021). Context from the whole study: TCR sequencing used bulk RNA from unsorted whole blood, so alpha and beta chains could not be paired. The study at large found these results: VDJdb matching was skewed toward anti-spike CD8 responses, so virus-specific expansions were likely underestimated and private and CD4 specificities were missed.

The library was produced with 5' RACE. This sample was sequenced with a NextSeq 500. Unique molecular identifiers were attached to individual cDNA molecules in the TCR library protocol so that sequencing error and PCR bias could be corrected. TCR alpha and beta chains were both sequenced, and the abundances of alpha and beta sequences in each sample were closely correlated with each other. The study's processing was this. Decombinator V4 was used to perform V gene, J gene and CDR3 annotation of TCR sequences. TCRs were defined as expanded if a significant change between any two time points was detected under a Poisson model with p below 0.0001. TCR abundances were normalised to the total number of TCRs sequenced in each sample and reported as counts per million. MAIT TCRs were defined by TRAV1-2 paired with TRAJ12, TRAJ20 or TRAJ33, and iNKT TCRs by TRAV10 paired with TRAJ18. A search of VDJdb, accessed on 1 November 2021, was run for TCRs annotated to CMV, EBV and SARS-CoV-2, with TCRs annotated for multiple antigens excluded. TCRdb cleaned the public reads at Q25 with fastp, built clones with MiXCR and kept in-frame beta chains. Rows are unified per CDR3 protein, each entry keeping the most common DNA and genes. The V and J calls were not made by the authors but by TCRdb's processing. Within this sample are roughly 83,000 distinct CDR3 sequences, with roughly 12% of them counted one time only. About 4.6% of the sample comes from the top ten.

On this clonotype: The antigen it recognizes is unknown. No much larger clone is present one base from it, and per-base qualities are unavailable.

This was a case-control study nested in a cohort of healthcare workers in London, UK, who had nasopharyngeal swab PCR tests and blood samples taken every week. Healthcare workers were enrolled in the week of the UK lockdown, from 23 to 31 March 2020, and were followed every week for up to 16 weeks. From a lookup of the germline V gene (reference sequence), CDR1 and CDR2 are GTSNPN and SVGIG. Trimming removed 4 bases from V and 4 bases from J; the gene matches leave 11 bases unexplained. Measured from the cysteine to the phenylalanine, the CDR3 is 15 residues long. Kept here is only the CDR3 DNA, which spans 45 bases and is read in frame from base 1.

Here the chain combines TRBV30 and TRBJ2-5; TRBD1 lines up with 8 middle nucleotides. This clonotype was obtained from an adult who was a healthcare worker with PCR-confirmed SARS-CoV-2 infection or an uninfected control (not recorded which). The specimen was whole blood, collected at baseline. The bases are TGTGCCTGGACCTCCTGGACAGGGATTAGAGAGACCCAGTACTTC. This translates into CAWTSWTGIRETQYF.